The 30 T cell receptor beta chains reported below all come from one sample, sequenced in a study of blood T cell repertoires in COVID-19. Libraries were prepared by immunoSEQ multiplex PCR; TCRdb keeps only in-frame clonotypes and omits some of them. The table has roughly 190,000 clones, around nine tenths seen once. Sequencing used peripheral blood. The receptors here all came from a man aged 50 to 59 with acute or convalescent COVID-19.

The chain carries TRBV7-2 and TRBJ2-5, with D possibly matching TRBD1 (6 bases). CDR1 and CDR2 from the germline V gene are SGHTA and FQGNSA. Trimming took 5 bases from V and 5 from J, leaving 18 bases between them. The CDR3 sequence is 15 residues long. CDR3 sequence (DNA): TGTGCCAGCAGCCAGGGGTTAGCGAGGTACGAGACCCAGTACTTC. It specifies CASSQGLARYETQYF.

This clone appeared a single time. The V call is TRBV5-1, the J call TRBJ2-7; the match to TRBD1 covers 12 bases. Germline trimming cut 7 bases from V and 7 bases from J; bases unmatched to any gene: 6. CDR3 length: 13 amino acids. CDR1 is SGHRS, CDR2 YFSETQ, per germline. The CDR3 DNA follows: TGCGCCAGCGCCGGGGACAGGGGGCGTGAGCAGTACTTC. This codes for CASAGDRGREQYF.

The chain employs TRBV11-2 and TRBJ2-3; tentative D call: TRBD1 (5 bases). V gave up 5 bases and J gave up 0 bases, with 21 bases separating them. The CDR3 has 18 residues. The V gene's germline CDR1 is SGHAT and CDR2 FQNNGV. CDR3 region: CASSHGGGASDSTDTQYF. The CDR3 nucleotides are TGTGCCAGCAGCCACGGCGGTGGGGCCTCGGATAGCACAGATACGCAGTATTTT.

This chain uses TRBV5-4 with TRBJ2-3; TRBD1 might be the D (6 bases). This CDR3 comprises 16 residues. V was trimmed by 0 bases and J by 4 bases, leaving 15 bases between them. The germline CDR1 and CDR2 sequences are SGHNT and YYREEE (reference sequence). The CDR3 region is CASSLAVGGPADTQYF. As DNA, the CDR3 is TGTGCCAGCAGCTTGGCCGTAGGGGGTCCCGCAGATACGCAGTATTTT.

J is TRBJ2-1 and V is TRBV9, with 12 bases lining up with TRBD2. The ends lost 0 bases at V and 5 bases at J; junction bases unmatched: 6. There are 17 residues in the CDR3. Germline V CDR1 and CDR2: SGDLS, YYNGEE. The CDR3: CASSVGLAGESHNEQFF. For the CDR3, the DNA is TGTGCCAGCAGCGTAGGACTAGCGGGAGAGTCCCACAATGAGCAGTTCTTC.

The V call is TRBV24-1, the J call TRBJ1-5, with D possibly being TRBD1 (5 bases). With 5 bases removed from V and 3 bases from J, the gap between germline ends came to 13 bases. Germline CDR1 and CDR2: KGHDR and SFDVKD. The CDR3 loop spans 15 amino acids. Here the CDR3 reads CATSVGQGINQPQHF. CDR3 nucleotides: TGTGCCACCAGTGTAGGGCAGGGTATCAATCAGCCCCAGCATTTT.

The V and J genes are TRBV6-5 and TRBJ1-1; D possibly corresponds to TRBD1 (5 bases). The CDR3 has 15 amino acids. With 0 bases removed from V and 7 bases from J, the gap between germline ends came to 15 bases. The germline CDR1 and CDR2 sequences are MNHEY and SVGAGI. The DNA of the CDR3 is TGTGCCAGCAGTTACTCGACCGGGGGAGCGCGTGAAGCTTTCTTT. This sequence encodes CASSYSTGGAREAFF.

This CDR3 is CASSYLGTGGEQYF. CDR3 DNA: TGTGCCAGCAGTTATCTAGGGACAGGGGGCGAGCAGTACTTC. The chain joins TRBV6-2 or TRBV6-3 to TRBJ2-7, with 11 bases fitting TRBD1. The CDR3 consists of 14 residues. The V segment lost 3 bases and the J segment 6 bases; nucleotides outside the gene matches: 4. CDR1 MNHEY and CDR2 SVGEGT come from the germline V gene.

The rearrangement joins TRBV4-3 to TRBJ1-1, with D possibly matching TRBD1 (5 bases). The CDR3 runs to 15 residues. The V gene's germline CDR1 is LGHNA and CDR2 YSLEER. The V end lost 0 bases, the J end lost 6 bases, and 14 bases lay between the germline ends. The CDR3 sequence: CASSQDGPGIAEAFF. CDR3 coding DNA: TGCGCCAGCAGCCAAGATGGTCCAGGGATAGCTGAAGCTTTCTTT.

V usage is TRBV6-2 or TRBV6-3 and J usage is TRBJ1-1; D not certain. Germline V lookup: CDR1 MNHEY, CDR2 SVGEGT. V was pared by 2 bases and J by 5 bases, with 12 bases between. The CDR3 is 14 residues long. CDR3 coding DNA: TGTGCCAGCAGTTACGGAGGTTTCGGGACTGAAGCTTTCTTT. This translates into CASSYGGFGTEAFF.

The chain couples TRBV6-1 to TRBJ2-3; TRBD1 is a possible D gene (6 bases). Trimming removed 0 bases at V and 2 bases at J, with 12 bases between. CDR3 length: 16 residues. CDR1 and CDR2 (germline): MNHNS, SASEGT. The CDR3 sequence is CASSEAWGPVTDTQYF. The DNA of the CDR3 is TGTGCCAGCAGTGAAGCATGGGGGCCCGTCACAGATACGCAGTATTTT.

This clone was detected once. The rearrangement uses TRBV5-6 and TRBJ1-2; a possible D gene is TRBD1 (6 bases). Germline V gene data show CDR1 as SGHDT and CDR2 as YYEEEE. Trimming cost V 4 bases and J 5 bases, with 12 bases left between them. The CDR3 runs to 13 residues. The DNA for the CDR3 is TGTGCCAGCAGCAAGGACAGTTTGTATGGCTACACCTTC. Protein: CASSKDSLYGYTF.

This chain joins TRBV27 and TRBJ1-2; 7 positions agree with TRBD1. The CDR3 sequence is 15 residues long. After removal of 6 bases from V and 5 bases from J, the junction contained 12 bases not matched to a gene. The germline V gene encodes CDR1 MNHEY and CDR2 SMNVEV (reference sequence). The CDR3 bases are TGTGCCAGCAGGAGCCAGACAGGGTTTCATTATGGCTACACCTTC. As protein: CASRSQTGFHYGYTF.

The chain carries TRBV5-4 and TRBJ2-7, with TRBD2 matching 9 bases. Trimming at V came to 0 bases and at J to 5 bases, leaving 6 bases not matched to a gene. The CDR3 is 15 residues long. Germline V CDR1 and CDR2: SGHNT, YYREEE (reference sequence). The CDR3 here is CASSLDLAGAHEQYF. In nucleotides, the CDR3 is TGTGCCAGCAGCTTGGATTTAGCGGGAGCCCACGAGCAGTACTTC.

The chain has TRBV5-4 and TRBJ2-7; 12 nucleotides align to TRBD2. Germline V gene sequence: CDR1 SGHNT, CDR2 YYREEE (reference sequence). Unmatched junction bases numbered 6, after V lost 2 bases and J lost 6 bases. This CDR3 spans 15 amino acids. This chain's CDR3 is CASSFPGLAGGEQYF. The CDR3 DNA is TGTGCCAGCAGCTTCCCGGGACTAGCGGGCGGCGAGCAGTACTTC.

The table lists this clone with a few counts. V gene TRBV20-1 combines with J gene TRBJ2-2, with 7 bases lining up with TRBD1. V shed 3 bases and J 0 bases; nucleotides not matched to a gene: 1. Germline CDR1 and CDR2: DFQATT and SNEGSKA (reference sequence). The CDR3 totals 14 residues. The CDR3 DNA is TGCAGTGCTAGTACAGGGGCGAACACCGGGGAGCTGTTTTTT. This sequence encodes CSASTGANTGELFF.

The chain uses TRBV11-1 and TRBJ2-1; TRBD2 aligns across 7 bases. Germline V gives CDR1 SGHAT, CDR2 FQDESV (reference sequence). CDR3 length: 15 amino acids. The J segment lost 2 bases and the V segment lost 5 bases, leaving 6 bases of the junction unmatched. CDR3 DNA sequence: TGTGCCAGCAGCCCCCAGCGGGGCCCCTACAATGAGCAGTTCTTC. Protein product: CASSPQRGPYNEQFF.

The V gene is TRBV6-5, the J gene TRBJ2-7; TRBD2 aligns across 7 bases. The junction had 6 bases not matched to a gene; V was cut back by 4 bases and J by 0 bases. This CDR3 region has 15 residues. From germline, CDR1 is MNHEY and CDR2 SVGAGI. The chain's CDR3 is CASSFQRGSSYEQYF. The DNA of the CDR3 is TGTGCCAGCAGTTTTCAGCGGGGTAGCTCCTACGAGCAGTACTTC.

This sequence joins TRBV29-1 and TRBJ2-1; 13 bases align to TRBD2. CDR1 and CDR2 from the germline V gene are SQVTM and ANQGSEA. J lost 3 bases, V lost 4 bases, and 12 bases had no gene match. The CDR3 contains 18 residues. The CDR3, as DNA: TGCAGCGTTGCCGGACTAGCGGGAGTACTGTCCCGCTACAATGAGCAGTTCTTC. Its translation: CSVAGLAGVLSRYNEQFF.

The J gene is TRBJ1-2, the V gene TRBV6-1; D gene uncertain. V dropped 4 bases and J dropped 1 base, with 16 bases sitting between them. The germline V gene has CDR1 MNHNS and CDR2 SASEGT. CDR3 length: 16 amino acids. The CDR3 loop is CASSVDDGVGNYGYTF. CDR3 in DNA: TGTGCCAGCAGTGTAGACGACGGGGTGGGTAACTATGGCTACACCTTC.

The CDR3, as DNA: TGTGCCAGCAGCTTAGGGACTAGCGGGAGAACCGAGCAGTACTTC. Protein product: CASSLGTSGRTEQYF. The rearrangement uses TRBV7-8 and TRBJ2-7, with TRBD2 identical over 13 bases. CDR3 size: 15 residues. The V and J ends lost 1 base and 6 bases, in that order; junction bases with no gene match: 3. From germline, CDR1 is SGHVS and CDR2 FQNEAQ.

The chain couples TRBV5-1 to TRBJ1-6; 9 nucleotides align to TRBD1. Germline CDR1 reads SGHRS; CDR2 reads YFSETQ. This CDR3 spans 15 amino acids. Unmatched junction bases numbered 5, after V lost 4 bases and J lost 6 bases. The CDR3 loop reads CASSAGTGLNSPLHF. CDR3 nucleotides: TGCGCCAGCAGCGCAGGGACAGGGCTTAATTCACCCCTCCACTTT. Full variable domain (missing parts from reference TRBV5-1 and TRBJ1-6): KAGVTQTPRYLIKTRGQQVTLSCSPISGHRSVSWYQQTPGQGLQFLFEYFSETQRNKGNFPGRFSGRQFSNSRSEMNVSTLELGDSALYLCASSAGTGLNSPLHFGNGTRLTVT.

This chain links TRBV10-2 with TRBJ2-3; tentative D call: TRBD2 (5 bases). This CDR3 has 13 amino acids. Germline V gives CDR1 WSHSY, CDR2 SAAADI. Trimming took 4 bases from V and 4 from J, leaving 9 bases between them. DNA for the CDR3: TGCGCCAGCAGTGTAGGAGGTTCAGATACGCAGTATTTT. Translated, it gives CASSVGGSDTQYF.

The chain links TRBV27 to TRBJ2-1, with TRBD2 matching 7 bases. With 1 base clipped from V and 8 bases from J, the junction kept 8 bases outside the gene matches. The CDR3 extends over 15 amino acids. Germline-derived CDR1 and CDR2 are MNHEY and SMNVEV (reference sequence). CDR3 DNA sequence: TGTGCCAGCAGTTTATTAGGCGGGAGTAGTGATGAGCAGTTCTTC. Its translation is CASSLLGGSSDEQFF.

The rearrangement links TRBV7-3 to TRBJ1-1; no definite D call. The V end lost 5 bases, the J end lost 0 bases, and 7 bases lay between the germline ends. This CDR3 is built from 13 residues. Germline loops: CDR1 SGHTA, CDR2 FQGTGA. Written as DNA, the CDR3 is TGTGCCAGCAGCACAACAGTGAACACTGAAGCTTTCTTT. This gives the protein CASSTTVNTEAFF.

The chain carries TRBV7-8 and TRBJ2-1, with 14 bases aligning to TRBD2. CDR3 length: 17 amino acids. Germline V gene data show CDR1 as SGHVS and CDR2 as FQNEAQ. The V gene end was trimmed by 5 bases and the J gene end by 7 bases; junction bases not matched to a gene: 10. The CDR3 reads CASSLRIGTSGGNEQFF. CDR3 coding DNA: TGTGCCAGCAGCCTTCGGATAGGGACTAGCGGGGGAAATGAGCAGTTCTTC.

CDR3 region: CASSLSGQGYEQYF. The CDR3 DNA follows: TGTGCCAGCAGCTTATCCGGACAGGGGTACGAGCAGTACTTC. V is TRBV11-3 and J is TRBJ2-7; 9 positions match TRBD1. CDR1 and CDR2 from the germline V gene are SGHNT and YENEEA. CDR3 size: 14 residues. The V segment lost 2 bases and the J segment 4 bases; nucleotides outside the gene matches: 3.

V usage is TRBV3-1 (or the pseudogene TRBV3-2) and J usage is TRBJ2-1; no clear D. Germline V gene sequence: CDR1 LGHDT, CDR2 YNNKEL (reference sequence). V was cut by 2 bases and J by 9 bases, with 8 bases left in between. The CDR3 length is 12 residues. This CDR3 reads CASSQSESEQFF. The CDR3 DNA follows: TGTGCCAGCAGCCAATCGGAGAGTGAGCAGTTCTTC.

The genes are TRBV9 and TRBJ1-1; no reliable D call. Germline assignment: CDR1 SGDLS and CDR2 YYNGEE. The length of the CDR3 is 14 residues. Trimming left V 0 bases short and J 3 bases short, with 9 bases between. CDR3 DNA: TGTGCCAGCAGCGTAGCTACGGCGGACACTGAAGCTTTCTTT. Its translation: CASSVATADTEAFF.

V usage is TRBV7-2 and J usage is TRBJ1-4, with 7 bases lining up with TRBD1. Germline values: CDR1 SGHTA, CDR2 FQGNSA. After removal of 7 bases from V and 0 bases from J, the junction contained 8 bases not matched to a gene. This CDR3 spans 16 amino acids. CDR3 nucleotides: TGTGCCAGCACCCAGGGGGTCCCAGCAACTAATGAAAAACTGTTTTTT. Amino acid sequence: CASTQGVPATNEKLFF. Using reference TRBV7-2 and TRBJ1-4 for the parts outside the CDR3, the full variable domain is GAGVSQSPSNKVTEKGKDVELRCDPISGHTALYWYRQSLGQGLEFLIYFQGNSAPDKSGLPSDRFSAERTGGSVSTLTIQRTQQEDSAVYLCASTQGVPATNEKLFFGSGTQLSVL.